This T cell receptor beta chain was obtained from a study of cytomegalovirus exposure and HLA in healthy donors. Whole-study results and caveats: Common viral pathogens were later found to be apparently linked to several of the most significant clusters. Being productive about 90% or about 30% of the time was typical of most TCR beta V segments in an earlier analysis.

On this clone: Its antigen remains unidentified.

The PCR made use of 60 Vbeta and 13 Jbeta primers. Repertoires were generated with immunoSEQ multiplex PCR, while TCRdb's copy carries only in-frame clones and drops some. The sample data list more than 140,000 clones. The germline V gene encodes CDR1 SGHNT and CDR2 YYREEE (reference sequence). The trim removed 1 base at V and 7 bases at J, leaving 5 bases unmatched. The CDR3 is made up of 14 amino acids. This sequence joins TRBV5-4 and TRBJ2-1, with 7 bases lining up with TRBD2. The source of this sequence is a woman aged 18 to 35 in good health and CMV-seronegative. The sample was PBMCs. The CDR3 sequence: CASSLTGTTNEQFF. The DNA of the CDR3 is TGTGCCAGCAGCTTGACCGGGACTACTAATGAGCAGTTCTTC.